This is a list of T cell receptor beta chains from one sample in a study of PD-1 blockade in classical Hodgkin lymphoma. Only in-frame clones appear in the TCRdb table, and some are missing; sequencing was by immunoSEQ multiplex PCR. This sample has tens of thousands of clones, with 80% found just once. This specimen was peripheral blood mononuclear cells (PBMCs), taken before the fourth cycle of nivolumab. These TCRs come from a human donor with classical Hodgkin lymphoma. The CDR3 runs from the conserved cysteine through the conserved F or W. D genes are given only for firm matches. Clone size is given for some rows only: seen once, a few or many times, or a class if the clone is expanded.

CDR3 length: 14; clone size: -; V gene: TRBV6-6; D gene: TRBD1; CDR3 protein: CASSYLDRATEAFF
CDR3 length: 16; clone size: -; V gene: TRBV5-5; D gene: -; CDR3 protein: CASSLAGTIKGYEQYF
CDR3 length: 14; clone size: -; V gene: TRBV6-6; D gene: -; CDR3 protein: CASSYGGGGGELFF
CDR3 length: 18; clone size: -; V gene: TRBV7-3; D gene: TRBD1; CDR3 protein: CASSLTSGQGAPTDTQYF
CDR3 length: 12; clone size: -; V gene: TRBV19; D gene: -; CDR3 protein: CASGRANYGYTF
CDR3 length: 13; clone size: -; V gene: TRBV10-3; D gene: TRBD1; CDR3 protein: CAISEIRGQEQYF
CDR3 length: 14; clone size: -; V gene: TRBV5-5; D gene: -; CDR3 protein: CASSLGQGIGRAFF
CDR3 length: 11; clone size: -; V gene: TRBV28; D gene: -; CDR3 protein: CASRTGAGQYF
CDR3 length: 20; clone size: -; V gene: TRBV29-1; D gene: TRBD2; CDR3 protein: CSVETKLAGGIKGSYNEQFF
CDR3 length: 16; clone size: once; V gene: TRBV19; D gene: -; CDR3 protein: CASSISGATRPYEQYF
CDR3 length: 15; clone size: -; V gene: TRBV21-1; D gene: -; CDR3 protein: CASRRSGSFTDTQYF
CDR3 length: 12; clone size: -; V gene: TRBV6-5; D gene: -; CDR3 protein: CASSQSNTEAFF
CDR3 length: 14; clone size: -; V gene: TRBV13; D gene: -; CDR3 protein: CASSLMGPPYEQYF
CDR3 length: 15; clone size: -; V gene: TRBV10-1; D gene: TRBD2; CDR3 protein: CASTRTSGAPYEQYF
CDR3 length: 14; clone size: -; V gene: TRBV7-9; D gene: TRBD1; CDR3 protein: CASSPGTGAHGYTF
CDR3 length: 15; clone size: -; V gene: TRBV5-1; D gene: -; CDR3 protein: CASTGVGVNQETQYF
CDR3 length: 16; clone size: -; V gene: TRBV19; D gene: TRBD1; CDR3 protein: CASSIYPGTANTEAFF
CDR3 length: 14; clone size: -; V gene: TRBV6-1; D gene: -; CDR3 protein: CASSGGFPRQPQHF
CDR3 length: 14; clone size: -; V gene: TRBV11-2; D gene: -; CDR3 protein: CASSVNRGGHEQYF
CDR3 length: 13; clone size: -; V gene: TRBV5-1; D gene: -; CDR3 protein: CASSFRQADGYTF
CDR3 length: 15; clone size: -; V gene: TRBV10-3; D gene: -; CDR3 protein: CAISESTVLDAELFF
CDR3 length: 15; clone size: few; V gene: TRBV11-3; D gene: -; CDR3 protein: CASSGRDALGGEQFF
CDR3 length: 14; clone size: -; V gene: TRBV27; D gene: -; CDR3 protein: CASSLTGGNYGYTF
CDR3 length: 17; clone size: -; V gene: TRBV4-1; D gene: TRBD2; CDR3 protein: CASSQGPTSGYTDTQYF
CDR3 length: 16; clone size: once; V gene: TRBV27; D gene: TRBD2; CDR3 protein: CASNPKAGGPWDEQFF
CDR3 length: 12; clone size: -; V gene: TRBV18; D gene: TRBD2; CDR3 protein: CASSSLAVIQYF
CDR3 length: 13; clone size: few; V gene: TRBV10-3; D gene: TRBD1; CDR3 protein: CAISETGGQEAFF
CDR3 length: 14; clone size: -; V gene: TRBV27; D gene: -; CDR3 protein: CASSFGWGRETQYF
CDR3 length: 14; clone size: -; V gene: TRBV18; D gene: TRBD1; CDR3 protein: CASSRDRASYEQYF
CDR3 length: 15; clone size: -; V gene: TRBV28; D gene: -; CDR3 protein: CASSLPGTLSYEQYF
CDR3 length: 13; clone size: -; V gene: TRBV6-5; D gene: -; CDR3 protein: CASSYRGREGAFF
CDR3 length: 14; clone size: once; V gene: TRBV7-3; D gene: TRBD1; CDR3 protein: CASSPSGQGYEQYF
CDR3 length: 14; clone size: few; V gene: TRBV4-1; D gene: -; CDR3 protein: CASSQFHSNQPQHF
CDR3 length: 10; clone size: -; V gene: TRBV21-1; D gene: -; CDR3 protein: CASLAEEAFF
CDR3 length: 14; clone size: -; V gene: TRBV19; D gene: TRBD2; CDR3 protein: CASSPPGLVNEQFF
CDR3 length: 11; clone size: -; V gene: TRBV19; D gene: -; CDR3 protein: CASSIGDTQYF
CDR3 length: 15; clone size: -; V gene: TRBV9; D gene: -; CDR3 protein: CASSVAARTTDTQYF